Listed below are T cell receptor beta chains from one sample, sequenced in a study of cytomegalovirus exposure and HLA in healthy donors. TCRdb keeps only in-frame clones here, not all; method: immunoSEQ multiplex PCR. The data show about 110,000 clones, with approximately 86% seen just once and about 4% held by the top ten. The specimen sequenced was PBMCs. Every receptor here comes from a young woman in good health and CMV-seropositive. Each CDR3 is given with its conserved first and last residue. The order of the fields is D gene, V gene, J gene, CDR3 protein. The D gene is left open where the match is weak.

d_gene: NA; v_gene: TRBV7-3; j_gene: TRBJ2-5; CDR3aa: CASSSGRGLAETQYF
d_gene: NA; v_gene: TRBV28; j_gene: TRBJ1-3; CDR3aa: CASTRGSGNTIYF
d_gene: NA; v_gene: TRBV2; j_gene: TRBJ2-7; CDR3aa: CASSEEGYEQYF
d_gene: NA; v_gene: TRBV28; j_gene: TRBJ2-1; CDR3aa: CASHDRYNEQFF
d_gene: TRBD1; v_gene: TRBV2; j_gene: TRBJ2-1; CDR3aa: CASRDRGIFYNEQFF
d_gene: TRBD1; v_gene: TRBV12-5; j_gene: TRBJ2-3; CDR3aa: CASGLARTGEEDTQYF
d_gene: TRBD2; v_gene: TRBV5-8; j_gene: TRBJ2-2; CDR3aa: CASSAGLAANTGELFF
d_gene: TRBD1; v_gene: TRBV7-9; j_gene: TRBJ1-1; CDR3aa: CASSLPDRAGTEAFF
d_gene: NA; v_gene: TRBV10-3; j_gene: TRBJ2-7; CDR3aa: CAISESFGGQDEQYF
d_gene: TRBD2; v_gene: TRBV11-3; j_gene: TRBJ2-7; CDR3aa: CASSLSPLAAYEQYF
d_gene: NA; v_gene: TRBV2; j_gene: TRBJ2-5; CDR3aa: CAVRRTIGETQYF
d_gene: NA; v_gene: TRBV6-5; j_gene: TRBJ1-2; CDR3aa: CASSYAGAGGYTF
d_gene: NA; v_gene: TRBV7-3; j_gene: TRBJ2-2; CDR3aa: CASSLNGIGTGELFF
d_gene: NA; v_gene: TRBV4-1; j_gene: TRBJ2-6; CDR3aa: CASSRSQSGANVLTF
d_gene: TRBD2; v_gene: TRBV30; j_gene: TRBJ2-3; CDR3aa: CAWSPSPAGRTDTQYF
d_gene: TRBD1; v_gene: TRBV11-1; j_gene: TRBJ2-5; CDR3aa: CASSFTGDETQYF
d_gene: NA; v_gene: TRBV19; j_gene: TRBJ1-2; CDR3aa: CASPGGRAGAGYTF
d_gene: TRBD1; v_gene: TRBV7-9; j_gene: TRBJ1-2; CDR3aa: CASSRTGLGDDGYTF
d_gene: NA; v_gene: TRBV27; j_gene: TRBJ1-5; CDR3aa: CASSSGVQPQHF
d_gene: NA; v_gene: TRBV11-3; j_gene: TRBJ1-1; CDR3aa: CASSLVVNTEAFF
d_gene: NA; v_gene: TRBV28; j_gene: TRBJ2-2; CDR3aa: CASRWDFVTGELFF
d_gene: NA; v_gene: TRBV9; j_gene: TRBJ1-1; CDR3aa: CASSDGGPEAFF
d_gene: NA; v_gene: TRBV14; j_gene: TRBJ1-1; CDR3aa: CASSQTSENTEAFF